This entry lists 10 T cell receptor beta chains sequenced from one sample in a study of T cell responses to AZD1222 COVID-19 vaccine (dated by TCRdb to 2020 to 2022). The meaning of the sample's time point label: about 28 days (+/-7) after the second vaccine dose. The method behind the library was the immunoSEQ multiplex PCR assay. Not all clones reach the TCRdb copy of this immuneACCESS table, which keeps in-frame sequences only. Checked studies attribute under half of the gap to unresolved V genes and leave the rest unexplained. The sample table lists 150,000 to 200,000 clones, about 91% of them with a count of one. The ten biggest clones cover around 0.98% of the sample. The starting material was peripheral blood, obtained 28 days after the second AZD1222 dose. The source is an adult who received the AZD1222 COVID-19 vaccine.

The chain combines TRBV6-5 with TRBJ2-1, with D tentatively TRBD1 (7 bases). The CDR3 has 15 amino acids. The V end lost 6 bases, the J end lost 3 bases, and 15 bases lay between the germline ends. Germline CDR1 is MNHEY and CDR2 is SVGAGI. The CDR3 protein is CASRTPGGHYNEQFF. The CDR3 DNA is TGTGCCAGCAGAACACCAGGGGGGCACTACAATGAGCAGTTCTTC.

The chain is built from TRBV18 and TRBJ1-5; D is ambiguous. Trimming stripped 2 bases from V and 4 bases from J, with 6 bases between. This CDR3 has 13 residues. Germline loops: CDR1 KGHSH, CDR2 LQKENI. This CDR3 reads CASSPLKNQPQHF. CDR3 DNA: TGTGCCAGCTCACCATTAAAGAATCAGCCCCAGCATTTT.

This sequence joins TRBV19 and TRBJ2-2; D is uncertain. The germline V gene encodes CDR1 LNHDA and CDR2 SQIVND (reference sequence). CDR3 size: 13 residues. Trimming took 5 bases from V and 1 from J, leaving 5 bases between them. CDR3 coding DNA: TGTGCCAGTAGTCATCAGAACACCGGGGAGCTGTTTTTT. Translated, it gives CASSHQNTGELFF. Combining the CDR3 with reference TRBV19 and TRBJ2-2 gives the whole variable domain DGGITQSPKYLFRKEGQNVTLSCEQNLNHDAMYWYRQDPGQGLRLIYYSQIVNDFQKGDIAEGYSVSREKKESFPLTVTSAQKNPTAFYLCASSHQNTGELFFGEGSRLTVL.

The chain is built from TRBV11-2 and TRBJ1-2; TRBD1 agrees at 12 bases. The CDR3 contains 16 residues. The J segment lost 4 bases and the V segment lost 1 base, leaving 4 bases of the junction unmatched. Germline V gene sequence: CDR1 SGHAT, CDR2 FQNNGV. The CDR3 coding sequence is TGTGCCAGCAGCTTAGTAGGGACAGGGGGCGGCTATGGCTACACCTTC. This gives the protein CASSLVGTGGGYGYTF.

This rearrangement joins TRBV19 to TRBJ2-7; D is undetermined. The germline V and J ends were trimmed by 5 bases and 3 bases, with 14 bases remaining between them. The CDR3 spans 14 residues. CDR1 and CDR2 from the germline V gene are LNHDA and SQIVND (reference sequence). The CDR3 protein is CASSPRLGFYEQYF. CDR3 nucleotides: TGTGCCAGTAGTCCCCGGTTGGGATTCTACGAGCAGTACTTC.

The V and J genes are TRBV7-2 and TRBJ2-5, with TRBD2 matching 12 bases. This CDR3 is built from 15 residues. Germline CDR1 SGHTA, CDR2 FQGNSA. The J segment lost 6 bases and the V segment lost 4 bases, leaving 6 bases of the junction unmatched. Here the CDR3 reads CASSSSTSGGQTQYF. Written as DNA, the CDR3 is TGTGCCAGCAGCTCATCGACTAGCGGGGGACAGACCCAGTACTTC.

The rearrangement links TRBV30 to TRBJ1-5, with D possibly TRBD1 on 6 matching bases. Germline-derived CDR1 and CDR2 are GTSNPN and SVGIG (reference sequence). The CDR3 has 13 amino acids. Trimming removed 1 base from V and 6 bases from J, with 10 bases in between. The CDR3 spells CAWSEQGSQPQHF. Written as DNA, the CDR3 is TGTGCCTGGAGTGAACAGGGCTCTCAGCCCCAGCATTTT.

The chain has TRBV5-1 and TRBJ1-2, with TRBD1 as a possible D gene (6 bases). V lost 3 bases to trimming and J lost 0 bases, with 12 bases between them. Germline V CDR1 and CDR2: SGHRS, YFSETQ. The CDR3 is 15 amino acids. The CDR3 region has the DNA TGCGCCAGCAGCTGGGGGGGCCCCGCTAACTATGGCTACACCTTC. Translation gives CASSWGGPANYGYTF.

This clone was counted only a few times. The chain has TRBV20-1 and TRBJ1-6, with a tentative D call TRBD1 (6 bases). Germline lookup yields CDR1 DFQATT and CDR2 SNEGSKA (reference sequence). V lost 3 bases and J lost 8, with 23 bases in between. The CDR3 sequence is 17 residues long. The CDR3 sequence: CSASLVPRGGEDSPLHF. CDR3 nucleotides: TGCAGTGCTAGTTTGGTCCCCAGGGGAGGTGAAGATTCACCCCTCCACTTT.

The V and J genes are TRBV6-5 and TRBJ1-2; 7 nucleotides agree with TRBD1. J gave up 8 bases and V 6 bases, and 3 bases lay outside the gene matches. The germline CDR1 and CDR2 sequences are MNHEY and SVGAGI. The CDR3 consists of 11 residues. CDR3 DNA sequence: TGTGCCAGCAGGGGGACAGACGGCTACACCTTC. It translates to CASRGTDGYTF.